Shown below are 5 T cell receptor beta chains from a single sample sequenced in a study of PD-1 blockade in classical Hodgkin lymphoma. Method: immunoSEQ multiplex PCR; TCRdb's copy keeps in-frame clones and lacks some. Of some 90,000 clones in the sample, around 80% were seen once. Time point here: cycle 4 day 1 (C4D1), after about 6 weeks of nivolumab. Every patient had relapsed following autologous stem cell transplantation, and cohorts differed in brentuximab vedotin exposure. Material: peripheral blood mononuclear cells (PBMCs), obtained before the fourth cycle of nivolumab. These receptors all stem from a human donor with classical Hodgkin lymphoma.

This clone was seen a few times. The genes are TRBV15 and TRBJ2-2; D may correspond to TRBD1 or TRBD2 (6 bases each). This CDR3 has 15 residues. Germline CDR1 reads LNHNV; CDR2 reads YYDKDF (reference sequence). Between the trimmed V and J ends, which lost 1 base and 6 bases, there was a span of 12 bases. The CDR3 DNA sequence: TGTGCCACCAGCAGAGCAGGAGGGGGAGCCGGGGAGCTGTTTTTT. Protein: CATSRAGGGAGELFF.

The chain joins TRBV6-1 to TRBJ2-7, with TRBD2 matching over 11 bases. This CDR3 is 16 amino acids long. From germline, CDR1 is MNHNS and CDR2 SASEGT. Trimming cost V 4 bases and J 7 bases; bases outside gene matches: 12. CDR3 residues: CASSVSIAGGMSEQYF. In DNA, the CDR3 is TGTGCCAGCAGTGTTTCTATAGCGGGAGGGATGTCTGAGCAGTACTTC.

Here the CDR3 DNA reads TGTGCCAGCAGCCGACAGGGCTCCGAGCAGTACTTC. This encodes CASSRQGSEQYF. The chain uses TRBV5-4 and TRBJ2-7; 7 nucleotides align to TRBD1. Germline V gene lookup returns CDR1 SGHNT and CDR2 YYREEE (reference sequence). CDR3 size: 12 residues. Trimming at V came to 4 bases and at J to 6 bases, leaving 4 bases not matched to a gene.

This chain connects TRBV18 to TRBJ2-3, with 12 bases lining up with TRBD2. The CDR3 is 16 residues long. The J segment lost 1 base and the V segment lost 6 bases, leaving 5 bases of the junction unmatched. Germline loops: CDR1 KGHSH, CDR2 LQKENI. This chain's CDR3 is CASSSRTSGGTDTQYF. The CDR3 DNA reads TGTGCCAGCTCGTCTCGGACTAGCGGGGGCACAGATACGCAGTATTTT. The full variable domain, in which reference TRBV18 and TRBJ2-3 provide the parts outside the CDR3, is NAGVMQNPRHLVRRRGQEARLRCSPMKGHSHVYWYRQLPEEGLKFMVYLQKENIIDESGMPKERFSAEFPKEGPSILRIQQVVRGDSAAYFCASSSRTSGGTDTQYFGPGTRLTVL.

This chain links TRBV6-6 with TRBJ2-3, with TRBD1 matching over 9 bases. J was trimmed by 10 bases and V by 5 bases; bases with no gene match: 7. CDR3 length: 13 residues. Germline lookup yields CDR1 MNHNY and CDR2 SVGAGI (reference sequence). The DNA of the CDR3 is TGTGCCAGCAGTCAGGGACAGGGAAGACCGCAGTATTTT. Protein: CASSQGQGRPQYF.